This T cell receptor (beta chain) originates from a study of shared clonotypes between healthy human individuals. Study observations and caveats: What naive subsets generally showed was a larger estimated richness than memory subsets showed.

The authors ran the assay at deep level. Generated by immunoSEQ multiplex PCR, the TCRdb table keeps only in-frame clones and is missing some. Among approximately 620,000 clones listed, 95% to 98% were seen once. Of note for this clone: Its antigen is unknown.

V gave up 2 bases and J gave up 8 bases, with 6 bases separating them. Germline CDR1 reads MNHNY; CDR2 reads SVGAGI (reference sequence). The length of the CDR3 is 11 residues. Sequencing was performed on naive CD4+ T cells sorted from blood. Regarding subset: CD45RA+ positively selected. This chain uses TRBV6-6 with TRBJ1-1, with unresolved D. The clonotype originates from a woman between 25 and 40 years old in good health. The CDR3 loop reads CASSYRLEAFF. CDR3 sequence (DNA): TGTGCCAGCAGTTACAGATTGGAAGCTTTCTTT.